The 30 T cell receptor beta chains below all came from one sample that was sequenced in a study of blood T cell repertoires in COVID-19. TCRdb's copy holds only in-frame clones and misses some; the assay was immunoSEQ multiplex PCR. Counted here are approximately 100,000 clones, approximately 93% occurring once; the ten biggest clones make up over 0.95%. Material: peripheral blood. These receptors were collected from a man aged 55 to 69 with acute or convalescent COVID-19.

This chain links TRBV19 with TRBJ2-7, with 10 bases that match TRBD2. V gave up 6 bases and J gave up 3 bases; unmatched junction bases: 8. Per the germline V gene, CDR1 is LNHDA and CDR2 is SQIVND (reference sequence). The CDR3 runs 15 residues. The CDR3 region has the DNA TGTGCCAGTAGACAAAAAGCGGGAGGGGGCTACGAGCAGTACTTC. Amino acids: CASRQKAGGGYEQYF.

CDR3 protein: CASTGLGGHNEQFF. In DNA, the CDR3 is TGTGCCAGTACCGGGCTAGGGGGCCACAATGAGCAGTTCTTC. V gene TRBV19 combines with J gene TRBJ2-1; 7 bases map to TRBD1. CDR1 is LNHDA, CDR2 SQIVND, per germline (reference sequence). The CDR3 extends over 14 amino acids. Trimming removed 7 bases from V and 5 bases from J; junction bases left unmatched: 8. Drawing the rest from reference TRBV19 and TRBJ2-1, the complete variable domain is DGGITQSPKYLFRKEGQNVTLSCEQNLNHDAMYWYRQDPGQGLRLIYYSQIVNDFQKGDIAEGYSVSREKKESFPLTVTSAQKNPTAFYLCASTGLGGHNEQFFGPGTRLTVL.

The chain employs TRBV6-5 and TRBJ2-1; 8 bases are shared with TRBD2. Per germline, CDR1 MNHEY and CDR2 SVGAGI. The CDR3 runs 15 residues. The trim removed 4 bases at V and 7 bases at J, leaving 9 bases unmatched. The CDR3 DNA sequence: TGTGCCAGCAGTTCCGGCGGGAGGTTTAGAAATGAGCAGTTCTTC. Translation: CASSSGGRFRNEQFF.

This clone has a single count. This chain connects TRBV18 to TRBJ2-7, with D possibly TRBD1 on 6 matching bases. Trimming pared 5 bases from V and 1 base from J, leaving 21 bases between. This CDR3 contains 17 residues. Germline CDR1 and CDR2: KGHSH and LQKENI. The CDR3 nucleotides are TGTGCCAGCTCATCCGGGACAACCTCCACCGGTTCCTACGAGCAGTACTTC. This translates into CASSSGTTSTGSYEQYF.

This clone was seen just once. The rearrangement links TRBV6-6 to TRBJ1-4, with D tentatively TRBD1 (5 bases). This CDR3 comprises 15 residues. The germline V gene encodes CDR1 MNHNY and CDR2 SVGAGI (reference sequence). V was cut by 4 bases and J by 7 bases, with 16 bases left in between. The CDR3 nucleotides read TGTGCCAGCAGTTCCATAAGGGGAGGAGGTGAAAAACTGTTTTTT. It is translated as CASSSIRGGGEKLFF.

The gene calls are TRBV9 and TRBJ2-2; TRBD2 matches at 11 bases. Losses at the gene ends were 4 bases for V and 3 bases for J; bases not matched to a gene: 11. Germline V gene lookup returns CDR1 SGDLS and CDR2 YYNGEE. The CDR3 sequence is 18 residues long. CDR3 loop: CASSPRSGRARDTGELFF. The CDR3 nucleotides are TGTGCCAGCAGCCCCCGTAGCGGGAGGGCCCGGGACACCGGGGAGCTGTTTTTT. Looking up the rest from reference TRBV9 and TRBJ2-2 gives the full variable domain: DSGVTQTPKHLITATGQRVTLRCSPRSGDLSVYWYQQSLDQGLQFLIQYYNGEERAKGNILERFSAQQFPDLHSELNLSSLELGDSALYFCASSPRSGRARDTGELFFGEGSRLTVL.

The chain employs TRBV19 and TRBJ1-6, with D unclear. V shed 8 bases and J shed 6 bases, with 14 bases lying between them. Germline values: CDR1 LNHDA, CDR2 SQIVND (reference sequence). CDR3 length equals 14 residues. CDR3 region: CASLQPGSNSPLHF. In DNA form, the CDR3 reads TGTGCCAGTCTACAGCCGGGAAGTAATTCACCCCTCCACTTT.

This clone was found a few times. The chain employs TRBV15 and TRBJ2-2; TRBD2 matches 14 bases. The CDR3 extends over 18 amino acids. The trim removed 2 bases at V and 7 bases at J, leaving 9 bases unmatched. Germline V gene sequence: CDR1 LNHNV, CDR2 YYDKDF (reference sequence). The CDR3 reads CATSRSGTSGSVHGELFF. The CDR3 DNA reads TGTGCCACCAGCAGATCGGGGACTAGCGGGAGTGTCCACGGGGAGCTGTTTTTT.

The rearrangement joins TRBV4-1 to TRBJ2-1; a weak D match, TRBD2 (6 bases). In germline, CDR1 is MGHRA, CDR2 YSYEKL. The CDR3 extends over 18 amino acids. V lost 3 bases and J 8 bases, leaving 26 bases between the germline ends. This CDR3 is CASSHAPGGSGPIYEQFF. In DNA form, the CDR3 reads TGCGCCAGCAGCCATGCTCCGGGTGGTAGCGGACCTATCTATGAGCAGTTCTTC.

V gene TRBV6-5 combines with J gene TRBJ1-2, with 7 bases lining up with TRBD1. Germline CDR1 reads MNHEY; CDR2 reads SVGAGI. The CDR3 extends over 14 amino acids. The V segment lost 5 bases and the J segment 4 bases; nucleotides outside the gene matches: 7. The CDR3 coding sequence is TGTGCCAGCAGTCCTACAGGGGAAAGCTATGGCTACACCTTC. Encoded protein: CASSPTGESYGYTF.

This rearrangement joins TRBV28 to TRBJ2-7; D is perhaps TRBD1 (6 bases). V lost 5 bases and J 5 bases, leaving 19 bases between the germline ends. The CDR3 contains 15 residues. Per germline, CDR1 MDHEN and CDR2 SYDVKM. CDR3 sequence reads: CASSPTGQRPDEQYF. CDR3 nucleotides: TGTGCCAGCAGTCCAACAGGACAGCGCCCCGACGAGCAGTACTTC.

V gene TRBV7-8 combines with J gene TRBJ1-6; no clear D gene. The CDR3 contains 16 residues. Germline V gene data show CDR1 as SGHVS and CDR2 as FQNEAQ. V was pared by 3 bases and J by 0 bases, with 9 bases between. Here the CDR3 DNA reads TGTGCCAGCAGCTTTGGCGGAAGCTCCTATAATTCACCCCTCCACTTT. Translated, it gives CASSFGGSSYNSPLHF.

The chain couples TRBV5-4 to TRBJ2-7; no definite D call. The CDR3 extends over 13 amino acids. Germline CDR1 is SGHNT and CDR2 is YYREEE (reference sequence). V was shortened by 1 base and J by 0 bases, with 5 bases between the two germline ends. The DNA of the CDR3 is TGTGCCAGCAGCTTGTTCAGCTCCTACGAGCAGTACTTC. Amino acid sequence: CASSLFSSYEQYF.

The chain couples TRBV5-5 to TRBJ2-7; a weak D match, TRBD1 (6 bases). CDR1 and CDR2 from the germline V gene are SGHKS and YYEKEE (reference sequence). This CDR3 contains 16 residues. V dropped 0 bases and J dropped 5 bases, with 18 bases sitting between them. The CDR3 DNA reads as TGTGCCAGCAGCTTGGAGGTACAGGGTATTCTCCACGAGCAGTACGTC. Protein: CASSLEVQGILHEQYV.

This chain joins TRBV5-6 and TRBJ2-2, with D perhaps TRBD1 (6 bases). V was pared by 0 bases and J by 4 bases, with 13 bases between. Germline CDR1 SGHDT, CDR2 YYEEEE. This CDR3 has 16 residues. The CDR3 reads CASSLDIGQFTGELFF. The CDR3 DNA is TGTGCCAGCAGCTTGGATATCGGACAGTTCACCGGGGAGCTGTTTTTT.

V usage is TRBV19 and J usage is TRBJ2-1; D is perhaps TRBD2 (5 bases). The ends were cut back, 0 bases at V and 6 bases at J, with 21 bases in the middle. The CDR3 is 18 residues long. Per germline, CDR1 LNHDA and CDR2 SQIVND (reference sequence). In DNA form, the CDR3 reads TGTGCCAGTAGTATAGACCAAGGGTTAGCGAGTTGGGGCAATGAGCAGTTCTTC. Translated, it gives CASSIDQGLASWGNEQFF.

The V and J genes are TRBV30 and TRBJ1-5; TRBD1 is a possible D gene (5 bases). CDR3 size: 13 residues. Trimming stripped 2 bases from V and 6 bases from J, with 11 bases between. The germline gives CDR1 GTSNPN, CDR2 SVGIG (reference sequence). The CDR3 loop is CAWSMGGGQPQHF. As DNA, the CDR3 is TGTGCCTGGAGTATGGGGGGAGGTCAGCCCCAGCATTTT.

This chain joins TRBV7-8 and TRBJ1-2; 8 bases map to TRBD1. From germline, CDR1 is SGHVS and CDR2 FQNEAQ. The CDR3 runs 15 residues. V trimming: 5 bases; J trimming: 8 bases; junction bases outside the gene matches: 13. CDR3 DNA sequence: TGTGCCAGCAGCCCCCGGGACAGGTTGACGGGGGGCTACACCTTC. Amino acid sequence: CASSPRDRLTGGYTF.

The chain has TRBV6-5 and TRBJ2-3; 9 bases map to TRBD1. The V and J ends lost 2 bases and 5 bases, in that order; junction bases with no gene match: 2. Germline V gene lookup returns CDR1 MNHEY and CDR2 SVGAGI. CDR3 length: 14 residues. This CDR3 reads CASSYGQGIDTQYF. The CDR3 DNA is TGTGCCAGCAGTTACGGACAGGGGATAGATACGCAGTATTTT.

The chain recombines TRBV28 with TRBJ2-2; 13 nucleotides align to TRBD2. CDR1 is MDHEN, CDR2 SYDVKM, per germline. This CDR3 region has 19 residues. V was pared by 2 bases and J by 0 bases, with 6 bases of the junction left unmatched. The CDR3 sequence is CASSLQLAGGFANTGELFF. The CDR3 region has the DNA TGTGCCAGCAGTTTACAACTAGCGGGAGGGTTCGCGAACACCGGGGAGCTGTTTTTT.

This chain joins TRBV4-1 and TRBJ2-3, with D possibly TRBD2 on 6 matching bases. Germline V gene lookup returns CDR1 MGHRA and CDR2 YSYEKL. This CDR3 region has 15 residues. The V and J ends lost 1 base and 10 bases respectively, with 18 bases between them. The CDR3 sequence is CASSQVRQGGGAQYF. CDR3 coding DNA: TGCGCCAGCAGCCAAGTAAGGCAGGGAGGTGGGGCGCAGTATTTT.

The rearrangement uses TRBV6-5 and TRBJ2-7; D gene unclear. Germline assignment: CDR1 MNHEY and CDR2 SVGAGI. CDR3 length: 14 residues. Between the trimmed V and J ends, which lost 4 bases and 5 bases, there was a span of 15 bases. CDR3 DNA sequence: TGTGCCAGCAGTTCGTCGGTGACATCTAACGAGCAGTACTTC. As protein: CASSSSVTSNEQYF.

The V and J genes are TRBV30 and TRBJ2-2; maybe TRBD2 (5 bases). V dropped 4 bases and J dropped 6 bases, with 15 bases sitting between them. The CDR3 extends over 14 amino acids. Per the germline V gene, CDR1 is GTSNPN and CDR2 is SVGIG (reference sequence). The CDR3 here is CAWTDFSVAGELFF. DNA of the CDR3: TGTGCCTGGACCGACTTTAGCGTAGCCGGGGAGCTGTTTTTT.

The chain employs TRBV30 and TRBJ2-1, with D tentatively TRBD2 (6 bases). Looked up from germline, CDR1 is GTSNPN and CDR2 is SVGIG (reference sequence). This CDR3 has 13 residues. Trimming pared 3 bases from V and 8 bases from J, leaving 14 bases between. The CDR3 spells CAWSIDREHEQFF. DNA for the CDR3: TGTGCCTGGAGCATCGACCGGGAGCATGAGCAGTTCTTC.

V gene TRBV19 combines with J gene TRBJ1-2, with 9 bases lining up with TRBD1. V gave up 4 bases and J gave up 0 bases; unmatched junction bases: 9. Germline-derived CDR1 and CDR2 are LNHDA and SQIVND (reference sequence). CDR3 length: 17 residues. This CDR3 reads CASSRGQGAPSNYGYTF. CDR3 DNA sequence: TGTGCCAGTAGTAGGGGACAGGGAGCCCCTTCTAACTATGGCTACACCTTC.

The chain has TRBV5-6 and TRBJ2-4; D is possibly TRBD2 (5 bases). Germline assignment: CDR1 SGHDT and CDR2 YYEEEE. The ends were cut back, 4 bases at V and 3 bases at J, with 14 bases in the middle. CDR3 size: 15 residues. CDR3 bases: TGTGCCAGCAGCCGGAATTCGGGGAACAAAAACATTCAGTACTTC. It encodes CASSRNSGNKNIQYF.

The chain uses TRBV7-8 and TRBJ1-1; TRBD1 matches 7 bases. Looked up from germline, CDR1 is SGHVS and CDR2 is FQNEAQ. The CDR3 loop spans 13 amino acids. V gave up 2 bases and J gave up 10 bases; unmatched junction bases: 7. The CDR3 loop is CASSLSDRVRAFF. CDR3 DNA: TGTGCCAGCAGCTTATCAGACAGGGTAAGAGCTTTCTTT.

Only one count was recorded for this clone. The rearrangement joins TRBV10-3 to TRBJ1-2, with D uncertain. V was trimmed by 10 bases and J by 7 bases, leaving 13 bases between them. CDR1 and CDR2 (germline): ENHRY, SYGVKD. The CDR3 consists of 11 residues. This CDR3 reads CASNNPGGYTF. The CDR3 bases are TGTGCCAGCAACAATCCTGGTGGCTACACCTTC.

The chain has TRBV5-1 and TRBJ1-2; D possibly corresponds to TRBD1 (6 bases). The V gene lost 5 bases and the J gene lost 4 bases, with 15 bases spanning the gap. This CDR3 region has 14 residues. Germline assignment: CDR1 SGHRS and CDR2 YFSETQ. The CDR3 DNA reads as TGCGCCAGCAGGGCGGGGGGGCCCCCCTATGGCTACACCTTC. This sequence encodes CASRAGGPPYGYTF.

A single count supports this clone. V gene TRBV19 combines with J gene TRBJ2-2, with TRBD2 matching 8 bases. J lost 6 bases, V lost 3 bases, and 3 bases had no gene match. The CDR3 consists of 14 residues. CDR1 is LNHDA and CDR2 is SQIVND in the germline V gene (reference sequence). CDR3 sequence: CASSISGVAGELFF. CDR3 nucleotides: TGTGCCAGTAGTATTAGCGGGGTTGCCGGGGAGCTGTTTTTT.